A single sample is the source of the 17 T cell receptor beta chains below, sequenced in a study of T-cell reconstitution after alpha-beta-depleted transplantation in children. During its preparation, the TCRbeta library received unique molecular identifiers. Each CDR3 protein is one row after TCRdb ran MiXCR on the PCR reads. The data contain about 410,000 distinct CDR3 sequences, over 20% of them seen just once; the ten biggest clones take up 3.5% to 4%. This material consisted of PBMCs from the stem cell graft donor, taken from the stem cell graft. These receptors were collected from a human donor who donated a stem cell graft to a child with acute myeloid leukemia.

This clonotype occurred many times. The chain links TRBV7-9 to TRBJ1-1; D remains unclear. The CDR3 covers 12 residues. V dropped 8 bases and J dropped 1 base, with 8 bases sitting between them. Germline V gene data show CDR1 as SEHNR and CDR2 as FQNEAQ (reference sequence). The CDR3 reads CASDGRNTEAFF. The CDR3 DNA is TGTGCCAGCGATGGTAGGAACACTGAAGCTTTCTTT. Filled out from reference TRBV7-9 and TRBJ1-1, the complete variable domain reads DTGVSQNPRHKITKRGQNVTFRCDPISEHNRLYWYRQTLGQGPEFLTYFQNEAQLEKSRLLSDRFSAERPKGSFSTLEIQRTEQGDSAMYLCASDGRNTEAFFGQGTRLTVV.

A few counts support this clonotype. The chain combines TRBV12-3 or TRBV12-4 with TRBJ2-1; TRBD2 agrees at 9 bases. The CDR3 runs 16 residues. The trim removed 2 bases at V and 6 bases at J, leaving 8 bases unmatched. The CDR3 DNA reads TGTGCCAGCAGTTTAAGTAGCGGGAGACCGGGCAATGAGCAGTTCTTC. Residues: CASSLSSGRPGNEQFF.

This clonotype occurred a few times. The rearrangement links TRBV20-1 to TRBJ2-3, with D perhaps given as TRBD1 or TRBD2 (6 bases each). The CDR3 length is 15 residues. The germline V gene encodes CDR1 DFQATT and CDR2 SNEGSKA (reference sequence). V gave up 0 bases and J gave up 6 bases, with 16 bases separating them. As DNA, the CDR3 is TGCAGTGCTAGAGATACTCCCCTAGGGGGGGATACGCAGTATTTT. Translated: CSARDTPLGGDTQYF.

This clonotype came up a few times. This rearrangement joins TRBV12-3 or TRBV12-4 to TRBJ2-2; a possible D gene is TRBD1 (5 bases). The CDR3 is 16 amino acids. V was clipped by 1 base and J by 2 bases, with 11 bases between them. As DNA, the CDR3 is TGTGCCAGCAGTTTAGTGGGGCCCCGAAACACCGGGGAGCTGTTTTTT. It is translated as CASSLVGPRNTGELFF.

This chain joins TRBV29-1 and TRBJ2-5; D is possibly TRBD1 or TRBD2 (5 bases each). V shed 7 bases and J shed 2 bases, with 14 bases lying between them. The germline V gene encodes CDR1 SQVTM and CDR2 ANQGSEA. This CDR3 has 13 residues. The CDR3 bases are TGCAGCGCGGGGCAGGTCTTACAAGAGACCCAGTACTTC. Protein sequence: CSAGQVLQETQYF. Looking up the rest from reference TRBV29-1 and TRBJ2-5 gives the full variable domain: SAVISQKPSRDICQRGTSLTIQCQVDSQVTMMFWYRQQPGQSLTLIATANQGSEATYESGFVIDKFPISRPNLTFSTLTVSNMSPEDSSIYLCSAGQVLQETQYFGPGTRLLVL.

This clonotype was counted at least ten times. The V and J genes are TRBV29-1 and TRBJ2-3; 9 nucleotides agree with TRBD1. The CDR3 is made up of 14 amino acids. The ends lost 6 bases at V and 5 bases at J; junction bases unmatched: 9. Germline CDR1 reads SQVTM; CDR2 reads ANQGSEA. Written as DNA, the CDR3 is TGCAGCGTCCCCGGGACAGGGATGGTAGATACGCAGTATTTT. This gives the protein CSVPGTGMVDTQYF.

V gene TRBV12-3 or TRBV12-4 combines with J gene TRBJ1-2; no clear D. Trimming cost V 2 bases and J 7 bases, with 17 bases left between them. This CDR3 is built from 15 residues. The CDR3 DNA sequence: TGTGCCAGCAGTTTATCCTACGACTTGGGGAGTGGCTACACCTTC. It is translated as CASSLSYDLGSGYTF.

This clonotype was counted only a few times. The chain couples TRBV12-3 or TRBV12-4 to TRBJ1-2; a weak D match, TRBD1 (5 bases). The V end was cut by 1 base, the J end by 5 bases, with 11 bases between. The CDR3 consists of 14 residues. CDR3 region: CASSLDRLTYGYTF. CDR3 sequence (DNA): TGTGCCAGCAGTTTAGACAGGCTAACTTATGGCTACACCTTC.

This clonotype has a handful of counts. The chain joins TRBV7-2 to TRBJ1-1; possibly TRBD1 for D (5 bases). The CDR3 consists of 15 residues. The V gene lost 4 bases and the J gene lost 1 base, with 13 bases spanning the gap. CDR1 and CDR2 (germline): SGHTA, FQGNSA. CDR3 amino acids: CASSSTGRTNTEAFF. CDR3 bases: TGTGCCAGCAGCTCAACGGGACGGACGAACACTGAAGCTTTCTTT.

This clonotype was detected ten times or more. The CDR3 sequence is CSARKLASEQFF. CDR3 nucleotide sequence: TGCAGTGCTAGAAAACTAGCTTCTGAGCAGTTCTTC. The rearrangement uses TRBV20-1 and TRBJ2-1, with TRBD2 as a possible D gene (6 bases). From germline, CDR1 is DFQATT and CDR2 SNEGSKA (reference sequence). The CDR3 is made up of 12 amino acids. Trimming stripped 2 bases from V and 9 bases from J, with 11 bases between.

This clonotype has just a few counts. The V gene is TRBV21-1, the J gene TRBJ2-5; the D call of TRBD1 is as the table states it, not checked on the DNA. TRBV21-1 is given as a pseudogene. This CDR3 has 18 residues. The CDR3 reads CASSKVRGKAGGVETQYF. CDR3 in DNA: TGTGCCAGCAGCAAAGTTAGGGGGAAGGCAGGGGGTGTGGAGACCCAGTACTTC.

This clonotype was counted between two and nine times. This CDR3 reads CASSLESWRSADTQYF. DNA of the CDR3: TGTGCCAGCAGTTTAGAGTCGTGGAGAAGCGCAGATACGCAGTATTTT. The J gene is TRBJ2-3, the V gene TRBV12-3 or TRBV12-4; D remains ambiguous. The length of the CDR3 is 16 residues. Trimming took 1 base from V and 4 from J, leaving 15 bases between them.

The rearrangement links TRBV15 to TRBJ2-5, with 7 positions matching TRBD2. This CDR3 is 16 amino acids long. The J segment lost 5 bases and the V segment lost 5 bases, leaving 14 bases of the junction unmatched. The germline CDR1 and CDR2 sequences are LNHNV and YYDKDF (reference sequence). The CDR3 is CATSPPPGAGDETQYF. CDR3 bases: TGTGCCACCAGCCCACCTCCCGGGGCGGGAGACGAGACCCAGTACTTC. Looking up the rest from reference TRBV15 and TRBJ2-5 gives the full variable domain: DAMVIQNPRYQVTQFGKPVTLSCSQTLNHNVMYWYQQKSSQAPKLLFHYYDKDFNNEADTPDNFQSRRPNTSFCFLDIRSPGLGDTAMYLCATSPPPGAGDETQYFGPGTRLLVL.

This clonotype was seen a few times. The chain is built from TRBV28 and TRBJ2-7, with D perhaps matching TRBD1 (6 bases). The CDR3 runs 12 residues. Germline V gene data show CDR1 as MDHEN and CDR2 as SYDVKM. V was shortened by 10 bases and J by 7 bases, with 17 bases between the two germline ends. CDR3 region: CATGISRGEQYF. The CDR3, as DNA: TGTGCCACTGGGATATCGAGGGGGGAGCAGTACTTC.

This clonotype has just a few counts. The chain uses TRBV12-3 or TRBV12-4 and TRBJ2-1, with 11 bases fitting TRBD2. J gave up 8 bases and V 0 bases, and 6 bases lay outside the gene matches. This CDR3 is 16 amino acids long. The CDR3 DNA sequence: TGTGCCAGCAGTTTAGCTGGTAGCGGGAGGGGGCATGAGCAGTTCTTC. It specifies CASSLAGSGRGHEQFF.

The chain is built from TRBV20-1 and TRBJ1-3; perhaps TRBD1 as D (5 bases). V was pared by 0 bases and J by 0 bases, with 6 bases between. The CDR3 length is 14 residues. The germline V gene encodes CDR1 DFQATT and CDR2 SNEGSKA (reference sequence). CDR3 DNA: TGCAGTGCTAGAGAGGGGGGCTCTGGAAACACCATATATTTT. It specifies CSAREGGSGNTIYF.

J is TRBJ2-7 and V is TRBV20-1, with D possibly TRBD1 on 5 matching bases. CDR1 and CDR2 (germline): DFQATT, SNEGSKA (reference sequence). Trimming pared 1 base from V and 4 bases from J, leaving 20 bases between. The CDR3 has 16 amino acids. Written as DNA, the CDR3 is TGCAGTGCTAGAGGCCCGGCGCAGGGTAGCATTTACGAGCAGTACTTC. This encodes CSARGPAQGSIYEQYF.